This entry lists 17 T cell receptor beta chains sequenced from one sample in a study of CD8+CD57+ T cells in acquired aplastic anemia. In patients chosen for sequencing, flow cytometry had shown CD8+CD57+ cell expansion. The study profiled TCR beta VDJ and CDR3 using genomic DNA as template. TCRdb fed the reads into MiXCR, producing one record per CDR3 protein. The table lists under 200,000 distinct CDR3 sequences, over 40% of them singletons, with 1.8% in the top ten. Sequencing was carried out using sorted CD4+, CD8+, or CD8+CD57+ T cells (not recorded which) from PBMCs. The receptor source for this set is a human donor with aplastic anemia.

This sequence joins TRBV29-1 and TRBJ2-1; no firm D call. Per the germline V gene, CDR1 is SQVTM and CDR2 is ANQGSEA. With 8 bases removed from V and 0 bases from J, the gap between germline ends came to 14 bases. There are 14 residues in the CDR3. The CDR3 protein is CSPEAVSSYNEQFF. CDR3 DNA: TGCAGCCCCGAGGCAGTGAGCTCCTACAATGAGCAGTTCTTC.

This chain links TRBV14 with TRBJ2-7, with D unresolved. From germline, CDR1 is SGHDN and CDR2 FVKESK. The length of the CDR3 is 14 residues. V was cut by 0 bases and J by 6 bases, with 12 bases left in between. CDR3 sequence (DNA): TGTGCCAGCAGCCAAGAAAGCAGGCGAACCGAGCAGTACTTC. This codes for CASSQESRRTEQYF.

The chain joins TRBV6-1 to TRBJ2-7; 9 bases map to TRBD1. The V and J ends lost 6 bases and 5 bases, in that order; junction bases with no gene match: 5. The CDR3 is 13 residues long. CDR1 is MNHNS and CDR2 is SASEGT in the germline V gene. The CDR3 here is CASRPQGADEQYF. The DNA for the CDR3 is TGTGCCAGCAGGCCACAGGGGGCGGACGAGCAGTACTTC.

This clonotype was seen at least ten times. This sequence joins TRBV19 and TRBJ2-3; either TRBD1 or TRBD2 may supply D (5 bases each). Germline CDR1 LNHDA, CDR2 SQIVND (reference sequence). V lost 3 bases to trimming and J lost 1 base, with 11 bases between them. This CDR3 has 15 amino acids. The CDR3 sequence: CASSMGPGRTDTQYF. The DNA of the CDR3 is TGTGCCAGTAGTATGGGACCGGGCCGCACAGATACGCAGTATTTT.

About this clonotype: A read error may produce the germline difference seen at one junction end. The chain is built from TRBV9 and TRBJ2-1, with D possibly called TRBD1 or TRBD2 (6 bases each). The germline CDR1 and CDR2 sequences are SGDLS and YYNGEE. The CDR3 covers 15 residues. CDR3 sequence reads: CASSVEGDSYSEQFF. The CDR3, as DNA: TGTGCCAGCAGCGTAGAGGGGGACTCCTACAGTGAGCAGTTCTTC.

This clonotype was seen a handful of times. This chain uses TRBV2 with TRBJ1-2; no clear D gene. Trimming removed 3 bases from V and 4 bases from J, with 3 bases in between. Looked up from germline, CDR1 is SNHLY and CDR2 is FYNNEI. The CDR3 runs 11 residues. The DNA of the CDR3 is TGTGCCAGCAGTGACAGCTATGGCTACACCTTC. It specifies CASSDSYGYTF.

Ten or more counts support this clonotype. DNA for the CDR3: TGTGCCACCAGTAGGGAGGGAGTAACTAGCACAGATACGCAGTATTTT. This sequence encodes CATSREGVTSTDTQYF. The gene calls are TRBV24-1 and TRBJ2-3; 7 bases are a match to TRBD2. V lost 6 bases and J lost 0; bases outside the gene matches: 8. The CDR3 spans 16 residues. CDR1 is KGHDR and CDR2 is SFDVKD in the germline V gene.

Many counts were recorded for this clonotype. The chain is built from TRBV5-1 and TRBJ2-5; tentative D call: TRBD2 (5 bases). Trimming removed 1 base from V and 1 base from J, with 11 bases in between. The CDR3 is 15 residues long. Germline V gene sequence: CDR1 SGHRS, CDR2 YFSETQ. DNA for the CDR3: TGCGCCAGCAGCTTGCTCAACGGAGGCCAAGAGACCCAGTACTTC. Translation gives CASSLLNGGQETQYF.

This clonotype was seen repeatedly, ten times or more. The CDR3 nucleotides read TGTGCCAGCAGTTCGCCTTCTCCACTGTCGCCCCAGCATTTT. Translation gives CASSSPSPLSPQHF. The rearrangement joins TRBV12-3 or TRBV12-4 to TRBJ1-5; D is unresolved. The V gene lost 4 bases and the J gene lost 9 bases, with 16 bases spanning the gap. This CDR3 region has 14 residues.

This clonotype was seen more than once but under ten times. V usage is TRBV29-1 and J usage is TRBJ2-7, with D uncertain. Trimming cost V 1 base and J 1 base, with 20 bases left between them. Germline CDR1 SQVTM, CDR2 ANQGSEA. This CDR3 contains 17 residues. CDR3 in amino acids: CSVEGPLSARPSYEQYF. In nucleotides, the CDR3 is TGCAGCGTTGAAGGTCCCCTGTCGGCACGGCCTTCCTACGAGCAGTACTTC.

This chain links TRBV29-1 with TRBJ2-5; TRBD2 might be the D (5 bases). This CDR3 comprises 10 residues. Germline CDR1 and CDR2: SQVTM and ANQGSEA. In DNA, the CDR3 is TGCACGGCGGGCAGGGAGACCCAGTACTTC. It specifies CTAGRETQYF.

This chain joins TRBV20-1 and TRBJ1-1; no definite D call. The CDR3 is 12 residues long. The V gene's germline CDR1 is DFQATT and CDR2 SNEGSKA (reference sequence). The CDR3 coding sequence is TGCAGCAGCGTAGCGAGAGGACGTGAAGCTTTCTTT. Protein: CSSVARGREAFF.

The chain carries TRBV9 and TRBJ2-7; D tentatively fits TRBD1 or TRBD2 (5 bases each). Germline assignment: CDR1 SGDLS and CDR2 YYNGEE. Trimming pared 3 bases from V and 7 bases from J, leaving 17 bases between. This CDR3 spans 14 amino acids. The CDR3 region is CASSGPGRGVEQYF. The CDR3 nucleotides are TGTGCCAGCAGCGGACCGGGACGGGGTGTAGAGCAGTACTTC.

The chain is built from TRBV20-1 and TRBJ2-5; D unresolved. CDR3 length: 12 amino acids. Trimming left V 2 bases short and J 5 bases short, with 9 bases between. The germline V gene encodes CDR1 DFQATT and CDR2 SNEGSKA (reference sequence). CDR3 protein: CSARLPGETQYF. The CDR3 region has the DNA TGCAGTGCTAGACTTCCTGGGGAGACCCAGTACTTC.

This clonotype was seen ten or more times. The chain combines TRBV12-3 or TRBV12-4 with TRBJ1-1, with 7 bases lining up with TRBD1. CDR3 length equals 14 residues. V shed 1 base, J shed 3 bases, and the junction held 2 bases outside the gene matches. CDR3 loop: CASSLEGAYTEAFF. As DNA, the CDR3 is TGTGCCAGCAGTTTAGAGGGGGCCTACACTGAAGCTTTCTTT.

This clonotype was counted a single time. V gene TRBV2 combines with J gene TRBJ2-1; TRBD1 is a possible D gene (6 bases). Germline CDR1 SNHLY, CDR2 FYNNEI. The V end lost 7 bases, the J end lost 5 bases, and 15 bases lay between the germline ends. This CDR3 region has 14 residues. This CDR3 is CASKPGHVHNEQFF. The CDR3 DNA follows: TGTGCCAGCAAGCCGGGACACGTCCACAATGAGCAGTTCTTC.

This clonotype was seen many times. The CDR3 loop is CASSETIYEQYF. The CDR3 coding sequence is TGTGCCAGCAGTGAGACCATTTACGAGCAGTACTTC. The chain carries TRBV6-1 and TRBJ2-7; D uncertain. In germline, CDR1 is MNHNS, CDR2 SASEGT. This CDR3 is built from 12 residues. V was cut by 3 bases and J by 4 bases, with 7 bases left in between.